Shown below are 14 T cell receptor beta chains from a single sample sequenced in a study of PD-L1 blockade in urothelial cancer (dated by TCRdb to between 2016 and 2019). The method was the immunoSEQ multiplex PCR assay. TCRdb took over this immuneACCESS table, retaining in-frame rearrangements with V and J assigned. Such tables are incomplete; in checked studies, under half of the missing clones stem from an unresolved V gene, and the remainder is unexplained. The sample contains about 84,000 clones, 90% of them found a single time. Roughly 10% of the sample is held by the ten biggest clonotypes. This specimen was PBMCs, taken around atezolizumab (anti-PD-L1) treatment. The receptors were sampled from a man aged 55 to 70 with urothelial cancer.

A word on this clone: The sample contains more than one DNA sequence encoding this CDR3. The J gene is TRBJ2-7, the V gene TRBV4-3, with D possibly TRBD2 on 5 matching bases. Germline V gene data show CDR1 as LGHNA and CDR2 as YSLEER. V lost 0 bases, J lost 6 bases, and 9 bases lay in between. The length of the CDR3 is 13 residues. CDR3 in DNA: TGCGCCAGCAGCCAAGAACCGGGGTTCGAGCAGTACTTC. Translating it yields CASSQEPGFEQYF.

This clone has a handful of counts. J is TRBJ1-2 and V is TRBV4-1; 7 nucleotides agree with TRBD1. The trim removed 2 bases at V and 0 bases at J, leaving 6 bases unmatched. The CDR3 contains 16 residues. The V gene's germline CDR1 is MGHRA and CDR2 YSYEKL. In DNA, the CDR3 is TGCGCCAGCAGCCAAACGGGACAGCAAACTAACTATGGCTACACCTTC. As protein: CASSQTGQQTNYGYTF.

This chain joins TRBV15 and TRBJ1-3; no reliable D call. Trimming pared 5 bases from V and 10 bases from J, leaving 18 bases between. In germline, CDR1 is LNHNV, CDR2 YYDKDF (reference sequence). CDR3 length: 14 residues. The CDR3 loop is CATSESLVRATIYF. The DNA for the CDR3 is TGTGCCACCAGCGAGAGCCTCGTGAGGGCGACCATATATTTT.

This clone was observed once. The rearrangement uses TRBV29-1 and TRBJ2-7; 7 bases match TRBD1. Germline values: CDR1 SQVTM, CDR2 ANQGSEA. This CDR3 contains 13 residues. V shed 4 bases and J 0 bases; nucleotides not matched to a gene: 3. The CDR3 DNA reads as TGCAGCGTTGGGCCAGGGGGCTCCTACGAGCAGTACTTC. It translates to CSVGPGGSYEQYF.

V usage is TRBV7-2 and J usage is TRBJ1-3; no firm D call. V gave up 1 base and J gave up 0 bases, with 7 bases separating them. Germline CDR1 is SGHTA and CDR2 is FQGNSA. The CDR3 is 15 residues long. For the CDR3, the DNA is TGTGCCAGCAGCTTAGGTCCCAGCTCTGGAAACACCATATATTTT. It codes for CASSLGPSSGNTIYF.

This chain joins TRBV23-1 and TRBJ2-7, with 8 bases fitting TRBD1. TRBV23-1 is marked as an open reading frame, function uncertain. This CDR3 has 17 amino acids. Trimming cost V 4 bases and J 3 bases; bases outside gene matches: 14. The CDR3 DNA reads as TGCGCCAGCAGTCGAACACTACAGGGGGTAAATGACTACGAGCAGTACTTC. It translates to CASSRTLQGVNDYEQYF.

The gene calls are TRBV5-6 and TRBJ1-2, with 8 bases lining up with TRBD1. CDR1 is SGHDT, CDR2 YYEEEE, per germline. This CDR3 spans 15 amino acids. Trimming cost V 4 bases and J 8 bases; bases outside gene matches: 13. The CDR3 nucleotides read TGTGCCAGCAGCCCAGGACAGGGTCATGATATAGGCTACACCTTC. Translating it yields CASSPGQGHDIGYTF.

The V gene is TRBV2, the J gene TRBJ2-5; D remains ambiguous. The V gene lost 4 bases and the J gene lost 4 bases, with 7 bases spanning the gap. The CDR3 totals 12 residues. The germline CDR1 and CDR2 sequences are SNHLY and FYNNEI. CDR3 in amino acids: CASSGAGETQYF. In nucleotides, the CDR3 is TGTGCCAGCAGTGGGGCAGGAGAGACCCAGTACTTC.

The CDR3 region has the DNA TGTGCCAGCAGTGGGACAGGGGGCAAGCCCCAGCATTTT. The encoded protein is CASSGTGGKPQHF. This rearrangement joins TRBV2 to TRBJ1-5, with 11 bases aligning to TRBD1. After removal of 4 bases from V and 8 bases from J, the junction contained 1 base not matched to a gene. In germline, CDR1 is SNHLY, CDR2 FYNNEI. This CDR3 comprises 13 residues.

CDR3 protein: CASSGQSPSYEQYF. The DNA for the CDR3 is TGCGCCAGCAGCGGACAGTCCCCCTCCTACGAGCAGTACTTC. The chain employs TRBV5-1 and TRBJ2-7; D perhaps matches TRBD1 (6 bases). Trimming removed 4 bases at V and 0 bases at J, with 11 bases between. CDR1 and CDR2 (germline): SGHRS, YFSETQ. The CDR3 covers 14 residues.

The rearrangement links TRBV5-6 to TRBJ2-3, with a weak D call TRBD1 (6 bases). Deletions cut 2 bases from V and 9 bases from J, with 16 bases between. This CDR3 has 14 residues. Germline lookup yields CDR1 SGHDT and CDR2 YYEEEE. CDR3 DNA: TGTGCCAGCAGCTTCTCCAGGGGTTTAACCACGCAGTATTTT. Its protein is CASSFSRGLTTQYF.

A single count supports this clone. The CDR3 region is CASSLSSGLYEQYF. The DNA for the CDR3 is TGTGCCAGCAGCTTATCGAGCGGGCTATACGAGCAGTACTTC. The chain has TRBV7-2 and TRBJ2-7; the D gene is possibly TRBD2 (6 bases). Trimming cost V 2 bases and J 4 bases, with 12 bases left between them. CDR1 SGHTA and CDR2 FQGNSA come from the germline V gene. This CDR3 has 14 amino acids.

This clone occurred a few times. This chain joins TRBV2 and TRBJ2-3; possible D gene TRBD2, 5 bases. V lost 5 bases to trimming and J lost 1 base, with 28 bases between them. Looked up from germline, CDR1 is SNHLY and CDR2 is FYNNEI. The CDR3 loop spans 20 amino acids. The CDR3 sequence is CASSRTVTSIVGLGTDTQYF. CDR3 in DNA: TGTGCCAGCAGTCGGACGGTTACTAGTATAGTTGGGTTGGGCACAGATACGCAGTATTTT.

The V gene is TRBV30, the J gene TRBJ2-2; 7 bases fit TRBD1. The CDR3 contains 15 residues. In germline, CDR1 is GTSNPN, CDR2 SVGIG (reference sequence). Trimming took 0 bases from V and 4 from J; bases not matched to a gene: 5. The CDR3 DNA follows: TGTGCCTGGAGTGTTGGTGGGACAGCCACCGGGGAGCTGTTTTTT. Translated, it gives CAWSVGGTATGELFF.